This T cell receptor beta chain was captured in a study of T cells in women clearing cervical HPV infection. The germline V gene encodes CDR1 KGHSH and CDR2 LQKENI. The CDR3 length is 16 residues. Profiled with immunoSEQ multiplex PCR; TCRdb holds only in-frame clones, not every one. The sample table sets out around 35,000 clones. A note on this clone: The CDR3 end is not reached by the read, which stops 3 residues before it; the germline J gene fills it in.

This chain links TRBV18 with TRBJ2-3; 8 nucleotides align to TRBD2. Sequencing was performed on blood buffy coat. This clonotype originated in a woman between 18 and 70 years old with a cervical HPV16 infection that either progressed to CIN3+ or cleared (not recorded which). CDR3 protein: CASSPRGSGTQETQYF. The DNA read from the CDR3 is TGTGCCAGCTCACCACGGGGTAGCGGGACCCAAGAGACG.